The 27 T cell receptor beta chains listed next were all sequenced from one sample in a study of T cell changes during pregnancy in multiple sclerosis. Clones were sequenced by immunoSEQ multiplex PCR, and TCRdb holds only the in-frame ones, with some missing. This table has some 39,000 clones, around nine tenths appearing once. Sequenced here: CD4+ T cells from peripheral blood mononuclear cells, sampled in the third trimester of pregnancy. The receptors originated from a female donor in good health, enrolled as a control in a pregnancy study.

V usage is TRBV9 and J usage is TRBJ1-2; possible D gene TRBD1, 6 bases. CDR3 length: 15 residues. Between the trimmed V and J ends, which lost 0 bases and 8 bases, there was a span of 17 bases. Germline V lookup: CDR1 SGDLS, CDR2 YYNGEE. The CDR3 loop is CASSVGVQGQWGYTF. DNA for the CDR3: TGTGCCAGCAGCGTAGGTGTGCAGGGGCAGTGGGGCTACACCTTC.

The gene calls are TRBV5-4 and TRBJ2-1; TRBD2 might be the D (7 bases). There are 15 residues in the CDR3. Germline V gives CDR1 SGHNT, CDR2 YYREEE (reference sequence). V was clipped by 2 bases and J by 7 bases, with 16 bases between them. CDR3: CASSLRGSRGNEQFF. The CDR3 DNA reads TGTGCCAGCAGCTTACGCGGGAGTAGGGGGAATGAGCAGTTCTTC.

This clone has only one observation. The V and J genes are TRBV5-1 and TRBJ1-1; D uncertain. Trimming took 0 bases from V and 1 from J, leaving 10 bases between them. In germline, CDR1 is SGHRS, CDR2 YFSETQ. This CDR3 comprises 15 residues. CDR3 sequence (DNA): TGCGCCAGCAGCTTGGAGGCAGGCAGGAACACTGAAGCTTTCTTT. Translating it yields CASSLEAGRNTEAFF.

The V gene is TRBV19, the J gene TRBJ1-1; no clear D gene. The germline gives CDR1 LNHDA, CDR2 SQIVND (reference sequence). The CDR3 is 15 amino acids. Trimming cost V 1 base and J 0 bases, with 9 bases left between them. The DNA for the CDR3 is TGTGCCAGTAGTATAGTTGGCCCCATGAACACTGAAGCTTTCTTT. Translation: CASSIVGPMNTEAFF.

V and J are TRBV6-1 and TRBJ2-7, with D possibly TRBD2 on 5 matching bases. V was trimmed by 1 base and J by 0 bases, leaving 13 bases between them. Germline lookup yields CDR1 MNHNS and CDR2 SASEGT. The CDR3 has 16 residues. CDR3 amino acids: CASSEVVGVTSYEQYF. The CDR3 DNA reads as TGTGCCAGCAGTGAAGTGGTCGGGGTTACCTCCTACGAGCAGTACTTC.

This rearrangement joins TRBV2 to TRBJ2-3; D possibly corresponds to TRBD2 (5 bases). Per the germline V gene, CDR1 is SNHLY and CDR2 is FYNNEI. Trimming took 4 bases from V and 2 from J, leaving 19 bases between them. The CDR3 extends over 17 amino acids. The CDR3 spells CASSGRGTSRLTDTQYF. The CDR3 DNA is TGTGCCAGCAGTGGTCGGGGAACGAGCCGGCTCACAGATACGCAGTATTTT.

The genes are TRBV7-8 and TRBJ1-3; 9 bases map to TRBD1. The V gene end was trimmed by 5 bases and the J gene end by 1 base; junction bases not matched to a gene: 18. Looked up from germline, CDR1 is SGHVS and CDR2 is FQNEAQ. This CDR3 is built from 20 residues. The CDR3 protein is CASSGRGGTGQGASGNTIYF. For the CDR3, the DNA is TGTGCCAGCAGCGGTAGGGGGGGGACGGGACAGGGCGCGTCTGGAAACACCATATATTTT.

The rearrangement joins TRBV20-1 to TRBJ1-1; possible D gene TRBD1, 5 bases. This CDR3 comprises 10 residues. Trimming cost V 6 bases and J 8 bases, with 10 bases left between them. The germline CDR1 and CDR2 sequences are DFQATT and SNEGSKA (reference sequence). CDR3 in amino acids: CSASRGEAFF. Here the CDR3 DNA reads TGCAGTGCATCTCGGGGGGAAGCTTTCTTT.

The V and J genes are TRBV6-1 and TRBJ2-5; D ambiguous. The germline CDR1 and CDR2 sequences are MNHNS and SASEGT. CDR3 length: 14 residues. Trimming pared 4 bases from V and 1 base from J, leaving 10 bases between. The CDR3 reads CASSVLGRQETQYF. CDR3 bases: TGTGCCAGCAGTGTCCTAGGCCGCCAAGAGACCCAGTACTTC.

The chain uses TRBV4-1 and TRBJ2-7; 7 nucleotides agree with TRBD1. Unmatched junction bases numbered 6, after V lost 4 bases and J lost 3 bases. The CDR3 is 14 residues long. Germline CDR1 MGHRA, CDR2 YSYEKL. The CDR3 loop is CASSLRDSDYEQYF. The CDR3 nucleotides are TGCGCCAGCAGCCTCCGGGACAGTGACTACGAGCAGTACTTC.

This chain links TRBV4-2 with TRBJ2-7; 13 bases are a match to TRBD2. V was pared by 0 bases and J by 4 bases, with 3 bases of the junction left unmatched. The germline gives CDR1 LGHNA, CDR2 YNFKEQ. The CDR3 has 16 amino acids. The CDR3 spells CASSQDLTSGGYEQYF. The CDR3 nucleotides read TGTGCCAGCAGCCAAGACCTGACTAGCGGGGGGTACGAGCAGTACTTC.

In its sample, this clone is medium-sized (0.01 to 0.1%). This chain joins TRBV5-4 and TRBJ2-1; possibly TRBD1 for D (6 bases). V was clipped by 4 bases and J by 12 bases, with 23 bases between them. The CDR3 totals 15 residues. CDR1 and CDR2 from the germline V gene are SGHNT and YYREEE (reference sequence). DNA of the CDR3: TGTGCCAGCAGCCCAAGTCAGGGGCTGGTATCATGGCAGTTCTTC. Translated, it gives CASSPSQGLVSWQFF.

This chain links TRBV2 with TRBJ2-3; the D gene is possibly TRBD2 (6 bases). Germline loops: CDR1 SNHLY, CDR2 FYNNEI. Trimming cost V 7 bases and J 3 bases, with 14 bases left between them. This CDR3 has 14 residues. The CDR3, as DNA: TGTGCCAGCACCCTGGGGGGTGGGACAGATACGCAGTATTTT. It yields the protein CASTLGGGTDTQYF. The whole variable domain, filled in from reference TRBV2 and TRBJ2-3, reads EPEVTQTPSHQVTQMGQEVILRCVPISNHLYFYWYRQILGQKVEFLVSFYNNEISEKSEIFDDQFSVERPDGSNFTLKIRSTKLEDSAMYFCASTLGGGTDTQYFGPGTRLTVL.

The J gene is TRBJ2-7, the V gene TRBV5-1; D might be TRBD1 (5 bases). Germline V gene lookup returns CDR1 SGHRS and CDR2 YFSETQ. Trimming pared 4 bases from V and 6 bases from J, leaving 14 bases between. The CDR3 consists of 13 residues. The CDR3 is CASSPCQGCEQYF. In DNA form, the CDR3 reads TGCGCCAGCAGCCCTTGTCAGGGATGCGAGCAGTACTTC.

The V and J genes are TRBV7-8 and TRBJ2-5; TRBD2 aligns across 12 bases. This CDR3 region has 15 residues. The germline V gene encodes CDR1 SGHVS and CDR2 FQNEAQ. J gave up 6 bases and V 4 bases, and 6 bases lay outside the gene matches. The CDR3 reads CASSSLAGGPQTQYF. CDR3 sequence (DNA): TGTGCCAGCAGCTCTCTAGCGGGGGGGCCACAGACCCAGTACTTC.

This clone has just one count. The chain has TRBV28 and TRBJ2-7, with D maybe TRBD1 (6 bases). This CDR3 has 12 amino acids. The germline V gene has CDR1 MDHEN and CDR2 SYDVKM. Trimming left V 4 bases short and J 4 bases short, with 8 bases between. The CDR3 DNA is TGTGCCAGCAGTTGGACAGCTTACGAGCAGTACTTC. Encoded protein: CASSWTAYEQYF.

The rearrangement uses TRBV29-1 and TRBJ2-1, with TRBD2 matching over 9 bases. Germline lookup yields CDR1 SQVTM and CDR2 ANQGSEA. The CDR3 extends over 14 amino acids. Germline trimming cut 6 bases from V and 7 bases from J; bases unmatched to any gene: 10. CDR3 region: CSVEPLAGRNEQFF. CDR3 sequence (DNA): TGCAGCGTGGAGCCCCTAGCGGGAAGGAATGAGCAGTTCTTC.

The chain employs TRBV30 and TRBJ2-1; D remains ambiguous. The germline gives CDR1 GTSNPN, CDR2 SVGIG (reference sequence). CDR3 length equals 11 residues. V lost 0 bases to trimming and J lost 8 bases, with 5 bases between them. The DNA for the CDR3 is TGTGCCTGGAGTGTACGGGATGAGCAGTTCTTC. It translates to CAWSVRDEQFF.

This chain connects TRBV28 to TRBJ2-3; 8 bases agree with TRBD2. V lost 8 bases, J lost 2 bases, and 6 bases stayed unmatched. Germline V gene sequence: CDR1 MDHEN, CDR2 SYDVKM. This CDR3 has 14 amino acids. The CDR3 DNA sequence: TGTGCCAGCGGTAAGCGGGAGCTCACAGATACGCAGTATTTT. It codes for CASGKRELTDTQYF.

Worth noting for this clone: The junction shows a germline mismatch at one end, possibly a read error. The gene calls are TRBV2 and TRBJ1-2; possible D gene TRBD1, 5 bases. CDR3 length: 12 residues. Per the germline V gene, CDR1 is SNHLY and CDR2 is FYNNEI. The CDR3 DNA reads as TGTGCCAGCAGTGAAGAGGGGCCACGGAGCGCCTTC. It codes for CASSEEGPRSAF.

This chain links TRBV5-1 with TRBJ2-1; 10 bases are a match to TRBD2. There are 15 residues in the CDR3. Germline V CDR1 and CDR2: SGHRS, YFSETQ. The V segment lost 4 bases and the J segment 2 bases; nucleotides outside the gene matches: 3. The CDR3 coding sequence is TGCGCCAGCAGCAATAGCGGGGGGACCTACAATGAGCAGTTCTTC. This codes for CASSNSGGTYNEQFF. Full variable domain (remainder filled in from reference TRBV5-1 and TRBJ2-1): KAGVTQTPRYLIKTRGQQVTLSCSPISGHRSVSWYQQTPGQGLQFLFEYFSETQRNKGNFPGRFSGRQFSNSRSEMNVSTLELGDSALYLCASSNSGGTYNEQFFGPGTRLTVL.

The rearrangement links TRBV6-6 to TRBJ1-2, with 7 bases aligning to TRBD1. Unmatched junction bases numbered 8, after V lost 6 bases and J lost 1 base. The CDR3 consists of 15 residues. Germline values: CDR1 MNHNY, CDR2 SVGAGI (reference sequence). CDR3 amino acids: CASRGGDRVNYGYTF. Written as DNA, the CDR3 is TGTGCCAGCAGGGGGGGAGACAGGGTTAACTATGGCTACACCTTC.

CDR3 amino acids: CASSVNSFMNTEAFF. The DNA of the CDR3 is TGTGCCAGCAGCGTAAACAGCTTTATGAACACTGAAGCTTTCTTT. The rearrangement joins TRBV7-9 to TRBJ1-1; the D is unclear. Deletions cut 5 bases from V and 0 bases from J, with 13 bases between. In germline, CDR1 is SEHNR, CDR2 FQNEAQ (reference sequence). The CDR3 has 15 residues.

CDR3 in amino acids: CASSSPGYNEQFF. The CDR3, as DNA: TGTGCCAGCAGTTCACCGGGGTACAATGAGCAGTTCTTC. This chain joins TRBV27 and TRBJ2-1; perhaps TRBD2 as D (5 bases). Germline V gene sequence: CDR1 MNHEY, CDR2 SMNVEV (reference sequence). The CDR3 is 13 amino acids. Trimming cost V 4 bases and J 4 bases, with 8 bases left between them.

The chain carries TRBV18 and TRBJ1-6, with 8 bases lining up with TRBD1. This CDR3 is 15 amino acids long. CDR1 KGHSH and CDR2 LQKENI come from the germline V gene. J lost 6 bases, V lost 5 bases, and 6 bases had no gene match. The CDR3 sequence: CASSGQGRTNSPLHF. CDR3 DNA sequence: TGTGCCAGCTCAGGACAGGGAAGGACTAATTCACCCCTCCACTTT.

The rearrangement uses TRBV19 and TRBJ1-1; D not resolved. The V gene's germline CDR1 is LNHDA and CDR2 SQIVND (reference sequence). The V end lost 6 bases, the J end lost 11 bases, and 16 bases lay between the germline ends. This CDR3 spans 12 amino acids. The CDR3 sequence is CASRPRHSEAFF. DNA for the CDR3: TGTGCCAGTAGGCCACGACACTCAGAGGCTTTCTTT.

V and J are TRBV5-5 and TRBJ2-1; the match to TRBD2 covers 11 bases. CDR3 length: 15 residues. Germline V gene sequence: CDR1 SGHKS, CDR2 YYEKEE (reference sequence). V was pared by 0 bases and J by 8 bases, with 4 bases of the junction left unmatched. The CDR3 sequence: CASSLEGLAVDEQFF. For the CDR3, the DNA is TGTGCCAGCAGCTTGGAGGGACTAGCGGTGGATGAGCAGTTCTTC.